Presented here are 16 T cell receptor beta chains from one specimen sequenced in a study of blood T cell repertoires in COVID-19. TCRdb's copy holds only in-frame clones and misses some; the assay was immunoSEQ multiplex PCR. The repertoire holds around 55,000 clones, with 85% as singletons. Sequencing was carried out using peripheral blood. The receptor set was obtained from a human donor in a cohort sampled during active COVID-19.

The rearrangement uses TRBV7-9 and TRBJ1-6; possibly TRBD1 for D (6 bases). In germline, CDR1 is SEHNR, CDR2 FQNEAQ (reference sequence). CDR3 length: 16 residues. Trimming pared 3 bases from V and 13 bases from J, leaving 22 bases between. The CDR3 reads CASSFEAGTSRLPLHF. The CDR3 DNA reads as TGTGCCAGCAGCTTTGAGGCAGGGACAAGTCGGTTGCCCCTCCACTTT.

J is TRBJ1-6 and V is TRBV28, with D unclear. Germline lookup yields CDR1 MDHEN and CDR2 SYDVKM. V gave up 2 bases and J gave up 6 bases, with 11 bases separating them. The CDR3 consists of 15 residues. Here the CDR3 reads CASSLKLFGNSPLHF. The CDR3 DNA reads TGTGCCAGCAGTTTAAAACTCTTTGGTAATTCACCCCTCCACTTT.

CDR3 bases: TGTGCCAGCAGTCAGGACAGGGCTTGGGAAAAACTGTTTTTT. Protein: CASSQDRAWEKLFF. The V gene is TRBV6-2 or TRBV6-3, the J gene TRBJ1-4, with 8 bases identical to TRBD1. The V gene's germline CDR1 is MNHEY and CDR2 SVGEGT. V was clipped by 5 bases and J by 8 bases; unmatched bases: 7. The CDR3 is 14 residues long.

The J gene is TRBJ2-3, the V gene TRBV28, with TRBD2 identical over 10 bases. Germline trimming cut 3 bases from V and 3 bases from J; bases unmatched to any gene: 12. The germline gives CDR1 MDHEN, CDR2 SYDVKM. CDR3 length equals 18 residues. The CDR3 DNA sequence: TGTGCCAGCAGTTTGGATCTAGCTAGCGGGAGATGGACAGATACGCAGTATTTT. This gives the protein CASSLDLASGRWTDTQYF.

The chain links TRBV19 to TRBJ2-6; 7 bases line up with TRBD2. CDR3 size: 17 residues. CDR1 LNHDA and CDR2 SQIVND come from the germline V gene (reference sequence). V gave up 7 bases and J gave up 0 bases; unmatched junction bases: 9. The CDR3 DNA sequence: TGTGCCAGTACTCATACCGGGGGGACCTCTGGGGCCAACGTCCTGACTTTC. It codes for CASTHTGGTSGANVLTF.

The CDR3 nucleotides are TGTGCCGGGCTAGACACAGGGGGCGACGGGTGTAGCTCCTATAATTCACCCCTCCACTTT. Protein product: CAGLDTGGDGCSSYNSPLHF. The chain uses TRBV21-1 and TRBJ1-6; the table gives TRBD1 as D, unverified against the DNA. TRBV21-1 is a pseudogene segment. The CDR3 loop spans 20 amino acids.

The rearrangement uses TRBV5-5 and TRBJ2-4, with a tentative D call TRBD1 (5 bases). CDR3 length: 15 residues. The germline V and J ends were trimmed by 1 base and 9 bases, with 17 bases remaining between them. CDR1 is SGHKS and CDR2 is YYEKEE in the germline V gene (reference sequence). The CDR3 nucleotides read TGTGCCAGCAGCTTGAGTGGGGCAAGGGATCGCATTCAGTACTTC. Protein: CASSLSGARDRIQYF.

CDR3 protein: CASSIRLATGELFF. The CDR3 bases are TGTGCCAGTAGTATTAGGCTAGCTACCGGGGAGCTGTTTTTT. The chain uses TRBV19 and TRBJ2-2; the D gene is possibly TRBD2 (5 bases). The CDR3 extends over 14 amino acids. V was clipped by 3 bases and J by 5 bases, with 10 bases between them. Per germline, CDR1 LNHDA and CDR2 SQIVND (reference sequence).

The table lists this clone with a few counts. Here the CDR3 reads CASSEQTGVNSPLHF. The DNA of the CDR3 is TGCGCCAGCAGCGAGCAAACCGGGGTTAATTCACCCCTCCACTTT. This sequence joins TRBV4-3 and TRBJ1-6, with D unclear. The V gene's germline CDR1 is LGHNA and CDR2 YSLEER. The CDR3 consists of 15 residues. Trimming pared 5 bases from V and 6 bases from J, leaving 14 bases between.

This chain links TRBV7-3 with TRBJ2-7; TRBD1 is a possible D gene (5 bases). V dropped 6 bases and J dropped 1 base, with 13 bases sitting between them. Germline loops: CDR1 SGHTA, CDR2 FQGTGA. This CDR3 is built from 14 residues. CDR3 DNA: TGTGCCAGCAGTCCTAGTGACAGTTCCTACGAGCAGTACTTC. This codes for CASSPSDSSYEQYF.

The CDR3, as DNA: TGTGCCAGCAGCGTCCGACTCAGGACTAGCGGGAGCCGATACGAGCAGTACTTC. Translation gives CASSVRLRTSGSRYEQYF. This chain connects TRBV13 to TRBJ2-7, with 13 bases matching TRBD2. The germline V gene encodes CDR1 PRHDT and CDR2 FYEKMQ (reference sequence). Losses at the gene ends were 5 bases for V and 4 bases for J; bases not matched to a gene: 14. The CDR3 totals 18 residues.

This sequence joins TRBV28 and TRBJ1-4; D not certain. CDR3 size: 15 residues. Germline V gene data show CDR1 as MDHEN and CDR2 as SYDVKM. Deletions cut 6 bases from V and 6 bases from J, with 17 bases between. The CDR3 spells CASSPSDSRYEKLFF. CDR3 in DNA: TGTGCCAGCAGCCCTTCTGACTCTCGGTATGAAAAACTGTTTTTT.

This sequence joins TRBV27 and TRBJ1-2, with a tentative D call TRBD1 (5 bases). V lost 6 bases and J lost 0, with 11 bases in between. The germline V gene has CDR1 MNHEY and CDR2 SMNVEV (reference sequence). This CDR3 is built from 14 residues. CDR3: CASRQDHTNYGYTF. The CDR3 DNA is TGTGCCAGCAGACAGGACCATACTAACTATGGCTACACCTTC.

The chain recombines TRBV9 with TRBJ2-5, with TRBD2 matching 12 bases. The CDR3 length is 15 residues. Trimming at V came to 4 bases and at J to 3 bases, leaving 4 bases not matched to a gene. CDR1 SGDLS and CDR2 YYNGEE come from the germline V gene. The CDR3 region is CASSTGLAGKETQYF. The DNA for the CDR3 is TGTGCCAGCAGCACAGGACTAGCGGGAAAAGAGACCCAGTACTTC.

This chain links TRBV19 with TRBJ1-4; D is perhaps TRBD1 (6 bases). The CDR3 is 14 amino acids. In germline, CDR1 is LNHDA, CDR2 SQIVND (reference sequence). The V end was cut by 6 bases, the J end by 5 bases, with 13 bases between. CDR3 amino acids: CASSARGGNEKLFF. The DNA of the CDR3 is TGTGCCAGTAGCGCGAGGGGGGGGAATGAAAAACTGTTTTTT.

V and J are TRBV6-5 and TRBJ1-2; 7 nucleotides match TRBD1. V lost 0 bases and J lost 1; bases outside the gene matches: 2. Germline assignment: CDR1 MNHEY and CDR2 SVGAGI. The CDR3 has 15 residues. The CDR3 bases are TGTGCCAGCAGTTACTCGGGACAGCTTAACTATGGCTACACCTTC. This gives the protein CASSYSGQLNYGYTF.